The 16 T cell receptor beta chains reported below all come from one sample, sequenced in a study of shared clonotypes between healthy human individuals. The assay was immunoSEQ multiplex PCR, and TCRdb's table has in-frame clones only and misses some. The sample yields a few million clones, 90% to 96% seen once. Material: naive CD4+ T cells sorted from blood. Described subset: CD45RA+ positively selected. These TCRs come from a man aged 18 to 30 in good health.

On this clone itself: Other DNA sequences in this sample translate to the same CDR3. This chain connects TRBV5-1 to TRBJ1-1, with a weak D call TRBD1 (6 bases). The V gene's germline CDR1 is SGHRS and CDR2 YFSETQ. Trimming pared 0 bases from V and 0 bases from J, leaving 9 bases between. CDR3 size: 15 residues. The CDR3 loop reads CASSLAGQVNTEAFF. CDR3 bases: TGCGCCAGCAGCTTGGCGGGACAAGTGAACACTGAAGCTTTCTTT.

The V and J genes are TRBV10-3 and TRBJ2-2; D unresolved. Germline CDR1 reads ENHRY; CDR2 reads SYGVKD. Trimming pared 10 bases from V and 0 bases from J, leaving 6 bases between. The CDR3 covers 12 residues. CDR3 in amino acids: CANTANTGELFF. CDR3 sequence (DNA): TGTGCCAACACAGCGAACACCGGGGAGCTGTTTTTT.

The V gene is TRBV9, the J gene TRBJ2-3; 7 positions agree with TRBD2. The CDR3 length is 14 residues. CDR1 is SGDLS and CDR2 is YYNGEE in the germline V gene. The V and J ends lost 2 bases and 4 bases, in that order; junction bases with no gene match: 4. The CDR3 nucleotides are TGTGCCAGCAGCGTGATGGGGGGGGCAGATACGCAGTATTTT. Protein: CASSVMGGADTQYF.

A few counts support this clone. Distinct nucleotide sequences in the sample also encode this CDR3. CDR3 residues: CASSLGGANTEAFF. The DNA for the CDR3 is TGCGCCAGCAGCTTGGGGGGCGCGAACACTGAAGCTTTCTTT. The chain employs TRBV5-1 and TRBJ1-1; a possible D gene is TRBD1 (5 bases). CDR1 SGHRS and CDR2 YFSETQ come from the germline V gene. Trimming shortened V by 0 bases and J by 1 base, and 7 bases separated the two germline ends. CDR3 length: 14 amino acids.

The chain links TRBV10-3 to TRBJ1-1, with D perhaps TRBD1 (5 bases). V was trimmed by 2 bases and J by 4 bases, leaving 11 bases between them. The CDR3 has 14 amino acids. CDR1 is ENHRY and CDR2 is SYGVKD in the germline V gene. Written as DNA, the CDR3 is TGTGCCATCAGTGAGGGGGCCCCAGCCACTGAAGCTTTCTTT. As protein: CAISEGAPATEAFF.

Concerning this clone: The sample carries other DNA sequences with the same CDR3. The genes are TRBV5-4 and TRBJ2-7; D not resolved. Trimming stripped 4 bases from V and 0 bases from J, with 14 bases between. CDR3 size: 15 residues. Germline V gives CDR1 SGHNT, CDR2 YYREEE (reference sequence). In DNA form, the CDR3 reads TGTGCCAGCAGCCCACCGTCGGGTAACTCCTACGAGCAGTACTTC. Translated, it gives CASSPPSGNSYEQYF. Based on the CDR3 plus reference TRBV5-4 and TRBJ2-7, the full variable domain is ETGVTQSPTHLIKTRGQQVTLRCSSQSGHNTVSWYQQALGQGPQFIFQYYREEENGRGNFPPRFSGLQFPNYSSELNVNALELDDSALYLCASSPPSGNSYEQYFGPGTRLTVT.

The chain is built from TRBV10-3 and TRBJ1-4, with 7 positions matching TRBD1. V shed 6 bases and J 4 bases; nucleotides not matched to a gene: 5. Germline assignment: CDR1 ENHRY and CDR2 SYGVKD. The CDR3 length is 14 residues. The CDR3 protein is CAIRGTAVNEKLFF. CDR3 in DNA: TGTGCCATCAGGGGGACAGCCGTTAATGAAAAACTGTTTTTT.

For this clone: The same CDR3 also results from other DNA sequences found in this sample. This chain uses TRBV7-3 with TRBJ2-3; 8 nucleotides line up with TRBD2. The CDR3 is made up of 14 amino acids. Germline CDR1 SGHTA, CDR2 FQGTGA. With V trimmed by 3 bases and J by 3 bases, 2 bases remained unmatched. In DNA, the CDR3 is TGTGCCAGCAGCTTGACGGGGGGGACAGATACGCAGTATTTT. It translates to CASSLTGGTDTQYF.

This clone was observed a single time. The chain couples TRBV11-2 to TRBJ2-2; no definite D call. The CDR3 extends over 13 amino acids. Trimming stripped 0 bases from V and 9 bases from J, with 8 bases between. Germline V gives CDR1 SGHAT, CDR2 FQNNGV. The CDR3 protein is CASSLDARRELFF. CDR3 in DNA: TGTGCCAGCAGCTTAGATGCCAGGAGGGAGCTGTTTTTT.

To note about this clone: Relative to the germline gene, one junction end is altered; a read error may explain this. This chain links TRBV6-1 with TRBJ1-3, with 9 bases fitting TRBD1. Germline V CDR1 and CDR2: MNHNS, SASEGT. The CDR3 spans 14 residues. The chain's CDR3 is CASSGGQGGHTIYF. Here the CDR3 DNA reads TGTGCCAGCAGTGGGGGACAGGGTGGACACACCATATATTTT.

This chain connects TRBV28 to TRBJ2-2, with a possible D match to TRBD2 (5 bases). The CDR3 spans 14 residues. Deletions cut 2 bases from V and 2 bases from J, with 6 bases between. Per germline, CDR1 MDHEN and CDR2 SYDVKM. CDR3 amino acids: CASSLRGNTGELFF. The CDR3, as DNA: TGTGCCAGCAGTTTACGGGGAAACACCGGGGAGCTGTTTTTT.

The chain recombines TRBV7-2 with TRBJ1-1, with D possibly TRBD1 on 5 matching bases. This CDR3 contains 14 residues. Trimming stripped 2 bases from V and 0 bases from J, with 7 bases between. From germline, CDR1 is SGHTA and CDR2 FQGNSA. Written as DNA, the CDR3 is TGTGCCAGCAGCTTATGGGGCATGAACACTGAAGCTTTCTTT. It translates to CASSLWGMNTEAFF.

The chain carries TRBV5-4 and TRBJ2-1; 10 bases align to TRBD2. V trimming: 1 base; J trimming: 6 bases; junction bases outside the gene matches: 1. The CDR3 spans 14 residues. Germline values: CDR1 SGHNT, CDR2 YYREEE (reference sequence). The CDR3 DNA reads as TGTGCCAGCAGCTTGACTAGCGGGACCAATGAGCAGTTCTTC. Translated, it gives CASSLTSGTNEQFF.

V is TRBV7-2 and J is TRBJ1-5; a weak D match, TRBD1 (6 bases). Trimming shortened V by 4 bases and J by 6 bases, and 13 bases separated the two germline ends. The CDR3 is 14 amino acids. Per the germline V gene, CDR1 is SGHTA and CDR2 is FQGNSA. The CDR3 sequence: CASSSYRVAQPQHF. The DNA for the CDR3 is TGTGCCAGCAGCTCGTACAGGGTAGCTCAGCCCCAGCATTTT.

There are a few counts of this clone. The chain employs TRBV28 and TRBJ1-6, with 7 bases identical to TRBD1. This CDR3 comprises 15 residues. Germline V gene lookup returns CDR1 MDHEN and CDR2 SYDVKM. With V trimmed by 7 bases and J by 7 bases, 10 bases remained unmatched. CDR3 bases: TGTGCCAGCAACACCGGGACAGCGCTCAATTCACCCCTCCACTTT. As protein: CASNTGTALNSPLHF.

The J gene is TRBJ2-7, the V gene TRBV25-1, with D perhaps TRBD2 (5 bases). Trimming took off 3 bases at V and 4 bases at J, with 16 bases between the two ends. Germline assignment: CDR1 MGHDK and CDR2 SYGVNS. The CDR3 spans 15 residues. The CDR3 sequence: CASSDGRDIYYEQYF. CDR3 in DNA: TGTGCCAGCAGTGATGGTCGGGATATTTATTACGAGCAGTACTTC.